Below are 27 T cell receptor beta chains sequenced from a single sample in a study of response to subunit inactivated influenza vaccine. Each CDR3 protein gets one entry after TCRdb re-called the RT-PCR reads with MiXCR. This sample yields 650,000 to 800,000 distinct CDR3 sequences, of which around 18% are seen a single time; 11% belongs to the top ten. The sequenced sample was PBMCs from blood, obtained roughly 5 days after vaccination. These receptors all stem from a man in his fifties who received an inactivated influenza vaccine.

This clonotype has just a few counts. The V call is TRBV10-3, the J call TRBJ2-3, with D unresolved. Trimming left V 4 bases short and J 5 bases short, with 10 bases between. CDR3 length equals 13 residues. Germline values: CDR1 ENHRY, CDR2 SYGVKD. CDR3 coding DNA: TGTGCCATCAGTGTGAACGGATTAGATACGCAGTATTTT. Amino acid sequence: CAISVNGLDTQYF.

The genes are TRBV9 and TRBJ2-1; 11 nucleotides agree with TRBD2. J lost 4 bases, V lost 3 bases, and 15 bases had no gene match. The germline V gene encodes CDR1 SGDLS and CDR2 YYNGEE. The CDR3 runs to 19 residues. CDR3 loop: CASSESSLPGLADYNEQFF. In DNA, the CDR3 is TGTGCCAGCAGCGAATCGTCTCTCCCGGGACTAGCGGATTACAATGAGCAGTTCTTC.

In its sample, this clonotype was seen a few times. This rearrangement joins TRBV15 to TRBJ2-1, with D perhaps matching TRBD2 (5 bases). Germline values: CDR1 LNHNV, CDR2 YYDKDF (reference sequence). The CDR3 is made up of 15 amino acids. Trimming took off 0 bases at V and 4 bases at J, with 10 bases between the two ends. The CDR3 DNA sequence: TGTGCCACCAGCAGAGATCTTGGGAGTTACAATGAGCAGTTCTTC. This sequence encodes CATSRDLGSYNEQFF.

The J gene is TRBJ1-2, the V gene TRBV15, with D tentatively TRBD1 (5 bases). Germline V lookup: CDR1 LNHNV, CDR2 YYDKDF (reference sequence). Trimming took 1 base from V and 4 from J, leaving 13 bases between them. This CDR3 contains 15 residues. The CDR3 sequence: CATSRAARDGYGYTF. CDR3 in DNA: TGTGCCACCAGCAGAGCTGCAAGGGACGGCTATGGCTACACCTTC.

The chain employs TRBV20-1 and TRBJ2-5; TRBD1 matches at 7 bases. V shed 6 bases, J shed 5 bases, and the junction held 9 bases outside the gene matches. Germline lookup yields CDR1 DFQATT and CDR2 SNEGSKA (reference sequence). This CDR3 is 13 amino acids long. The CDR3 sequence is CSANGQAGETQYF. The CDR3 DNA reads TGCAGTGCGAACGGACAGGCCGGGGAGACCCAGTACTTC.

This clonotype was recorded a few times. The chain joins TRBV6-2 or TRBV6-3 to TRBJ1-1; D ambiguous. Trimming removed 3 bases from V and 3 bases from J, with 8 bases in between. Germline V gene lookup returns CDR1 MNHEY and CDR2 SVGEGT. This CDR3 is 13 amino acids long. The CDR3 nucleotides read TGTGCCAGCAGTTATCTCGGGTACACTGAAGCTTTCTTT. This translates into CASSYLGYTEAFF.

This clonotype occurred a few times. The chain recombines TRBV6-5 with TRBJ2-1, with 8 bases lining up with TRBD1. Germline CDR1 reads MNHEY; CDR2 reads SVGAGI. The CDR3 runs to 15 residues. V dropped 6 bases and J dropped 8; count of bases not matched to a gene: 12. This chain's CDR3 is CASRLGQGIQDEQFF. CDR3 DNA: TGTGCCAGCAGATTAGGACAGGGAATACAGGATGAGCAGTTCTTC.

This clonotype came up a few times. J is TRBJ1-1 and V is TRBV20-1; 8 bases fit TRBD1. The V and J ends lost 6 bases and 4 bases, in that order; junction bases with no gene match: 16. The CDR3 is made up of 16 amino acids. The germline gives CDR1 DFQATT, CDR2 SNEGSKA (reference sequence). This CDR3 reads CSADSIRQGQGTEAFF. The CDR3 DNA reads as TGCAGTGCAGATTCAATAAGACAGGGGCAGGGCACTGAAGCTTTCTTT.

This clonotype was detected ten times or more. The germline gene is not matched at one end of the junction; a read error may be the cause. The chain recombines TRBV7-2 with TRBJ2-1; 8 bases agree with TRBD2. CDR3 length: 15 residues. Germline V CDR1 and CDR2: SGHTA, FQGNSA. CDR3 nucleotide sequence: TGTGCCAGCAGATTAGCGGGACGCTCCTACAATGAGCAGTTCTTC. Translating gives CASRLAGRSYNEQFF. Full variable domain (outside the CDR3, taken from reference TRBV7-2 and TRBJ2-1): GAGVSQSPSNKVTEKGKDVELRCDPISGHTALYWYRQSLGQGLEFLIYFQGNSAPDKSGLPSDRFSAERTGGSVSTLTIQRTQQEDSAVYLCASRLAGRSYNEQFFGPGTRLTVL.

The V gene is TRBV20-1, the J gene TRBJ1-4; D uncertain. The V end was cut by 7 bases, the J end by 7 bases, with 10 bases between. The CDR3 length is 11 residues. Germline assignment: CDR1 DFQATT and CDR2 SNEGSKA (reference sequence). In DNA, the CDR3 is TGCAGTGGGGCCCAATTTGAAAAACTGTTTTTT. Encoded protein: CSGAQFEKLFF.

This clonotype was seen a few times. CDR3 nucleotides: TGTGCCAGCTCTGGCGCTTTTCAAGAGACCCAGTACTTC. Encoded protein: CASSGAFQETQYF. V and J are TRBV27 and TRBJ2-5, with unresolved D. The ends were cut back, 8 bases at V and 2 bases at J, with 12 bases in the middle. Germline V lookup: CDR1 MNHEY, CDR2 SMNVEV (reference sequence). The CDR3 is 13 residues long.

This clonotype was seen more than once but under ten times. The chain uses TRBV28 and TRBJ1-2, with unresolved D. The CDR3 length is 11 residues. Germline assignment: CDR1 MDHEN and CDR2 SYDVKM. V was trimmed by 3 bases and J by 6 bases, leaving 5 bases between them. Here the CDR3 reads CASSFIDGYTF. The CDR3 DNA reads as TGTGCCAGCAGTTTTATCGATGGCTACACCTTC.

There are a few counts of this clonotype. V is TRBV10-3 and J is TRBJ2-7; D ambiguous. CDR1 is ENHRY and CDR2 is SYGVKD in the germline V gene. Trimming took off 11 bases at V and 3 bases at J, with 14 bases between the two ends. The CDR3 extends over 12 amino acids. The CDR3 nucleotides are TGTGCCTCAAGCGACCAGGACTACGAGCAGTACTTC. This sequence encodes CASSDQDYEQYF.

This clonotype was detected a few times. The chain employs TRBV6-2 or TRBV6-3 and TRBJ2-1; 9 bases map to TRBD2. Losses at the gene ends were 0 bases for V and 8 bases for J; bases not matched to a gene: 8. Germline loops: CDR1 MNHEY, CDR2 SVGEGT. This CDR3 has 16 amino acids. CDR3 sequence reads: CASSYSPSGIWDEQFF. DNA of the CDR3: TGTGCCAGCAGTTACTCCCCTAGCGGGATCTGGGATGAGCAGTTCTTC.

This clonotype was recorded at least ten times. V gene TRBV6-2 or TRBV6-3 combines with J gene TRBJ2-1; 9 bases fit TRBD2. CDR1 and CDR2 (germline): MNHEY, SVGEGT. The CDR3 is made up of 14 amino acids. V shed 5 bases and J 7 bases; nucleotides not matched to a gene: 6. The CDR3 loop is CASSTSGGLNEQFF. The CDR3 region has the DNA TGTGCCAGCAGTACAAGCGGGGGGTTAAATGAGCAGTTCTTC.

The chain joins TRBV20-1 to TRBJ2-3; D may be TRBD1 (5 bases). Germline CDR1 reads DFQATT; CDR2 reads SNEGSKA (reference sequence). Trimming pared 4 bases from V and 6 bases from J, leaving 8 bases between. The CDR3 covers 11 residues. DNA of the CDR3: TGCAGTGCTATGGGGCTTGATACGCAGTATTTT. Encoded protein: CSAMGLDTQYF.

This clonotype has more than one count but fewer than ten. The DNA of the CDR3 is TGTGCCAGCAGTTCCCTCGGTCAGGGGATGGACGAGCAGTACTTC. This sequence encodes CASSSLGQGMDEQYF. The genes are TRBV28 and TRBJ2-7, with TRBD1 as a possible D gene (6 bases). V lost 4 bases and J 5 bases, leaving 18 bases between the germline ends. This CDR3 is 15 amino acids long. Germline values: CDR1 MDHEN, CDR2 SYDVKM.

This clonotype was counted between two and nine times. The chain is built from TRBV29-1 and TRBJ1-1; the D is unclear. The germline V and J ends were trimmed by 3 bases and 6 bases, with 11 bases remaining between them. CDR1 and CDR2 from the germline V gene are SQVTM and ANQGSEA. CDR3 length: 12 amino acids. The CDR3 protein is CSVEFSGAEAFF. Here the CDR3 DNA reads TGCAGCGTTGAGTTTTCGGGTGCTGAAGCTTTCTTT. Complete variable domain (other parts from reference TRBV29-1 and TRBJ1-1): SAVISQKPSRDICQRGTSLTIQCQVDSQVTMMFWYRQQPGQSLTLIATANQGSEATYESGFVIDKFPISRPNLTFSTLTVSNMSPEDSSIYLCSVEFSGAEAFFGQGTRLTVV.

This clonotype occurred a few times. The V gene is TRBV7-2, the J gene TRBJ1-1, with D hard to call. V lost 5 bases to trimming and J lost 5 bases, with 12 bases between them. Germline V lookup: CDR1 SGHTA, CDR2 FQGNSA. This CDR3 region has 13 residues. Written as DNA, the CDR3 is TGTGCCAGCAGCCGTAGACGGATTACTGAAGCTTTCTTT. It translates to CASSRRRITEAFF.

This clonotype was found a few times. The chain has TRBV5-1 and TRBJ2-7; D is possibly TRBD2 (5 bases). The CDR3 extends over 18 amino acids. Germline assignment: CDR1 SGHRS and CDR2 YFSETQ. V was pared by 5 bases and J by 2 bases, with 26 bases between. The CDR3 loop reads CASSQGLASLGNPYEQYF. DNA for the CDR3: TGCGCCAGCAGTCAAGGCCTAGCTAGCCTGGGCAACCCCTACGAGCAGTACTTC.

The chain uses TRBV29-1 and TRBJ2-5; tentative D call: TRBD2 (7 bases). The CDR3 extends over 16 amino acids. Trimming pared 3 bases from V and 5 bases from J, leaving 22 bases between. Germline V gives CDR1 SQVTM, CDR2 ANQGSEA. In DNA form, the CDR3 reads TGCAGCGTTGAGGGGGCGGGACTATTTATTTACGAGACCCAGTACTTC. Translated: CSVEGAGLFIYETQYF.

CDR3 bases: TGTGCCAGCAGTTTCCAGGGGATTCACGAGCAGTACTTC. Translated, it gives CASSFQGIHEQYF. The rearrangement links TRBV12-3 or TRBV12-4 to TRBJ2-7; perhaps TRBD1 as D (6 bases). The CDR3 has 13 residues. Trimming stripped 3 bases from V and 5 bases from J, with 11 bases between.

Only a few counts were recorded for this clonotype. This chain links TRBV20-1 with TRBJ2-5; D might be TRBD1 (5 bases). The V gene's germline CDR1 is DFQATT and CDR2 SNEGSKA (reference sequence). This CDR3 spans 14 amino acids. V lost 0 bases and J 7 bases, leaving 15 bases between the germline ends. The CDR3, as DNA: TGCAGTGCTAGAGATCTGACAGACTGGGGGACCCAGTACTTC. Translation: CSARDLTDWGTQYF.

This clonotype showed up many times. The chain joins TRBV10-3 to TRBJ2-5; perhaps TRBD1 as D (6 bases). Looked up from germline, CDR1 is ENHRY and CDR2 is SYGVKD. CDR3 size: 14 residues. The ends were cut back, 2 bases at V and 6 bases at J, with 13 bases in the middle. CDR3 bases: TGTGCCATCAGTGAGCCCGGGACATCAAAGACCCAGTACTTC. It encodes CAISEPGTSKTQYF.

The rearrangement links TRBV28 to TRBJ2-7; 9 nucleotides align to TRBD1. The V and J ends lost 7 bases and 8 bases, in that order; junction bases with no gene match: 15. This CDR3 has 15 residues. Germline V gene data show CDR1 as MDHEN and CDR2 as SYDVKM. The chain's CDR3 is CASTSPGTGSMQQYF. DNA of the CDR3: TGTGCCAGCACCTCCCCCGGGACAGGGAGCATGCAGCAGTACTTC.

This clonotype has more than one count but fewer than ten. The rearrangement uses TRBV7-6 and TRBJ2-1; D call uncertain. The ends were cut back, 0 bases at V and 9 bases at J, with 27 bases in the middle. The CDR3 extends over 19 amino acids. CDR1 and CDR2 from the germline V gene are SGHVS and FNYEAQ. The CDR3, as DNA: TGTGCCAGCAGCTTAGCGCCCTGGCGCGAAAAGGGTGGTCACGGTGAGCAGTTCTTC. Protein product: CASSLAPWREKGGHGEQFF.

This clonotype was counted only a few times. The rearrangement links TRBV27 to TRBJ1-1, with D unclear. Trimming cost V 3 bases and J 2 bases, with 13 bases left between them. The CDR3 consists of 15 residues. The germline V gene has CDR1 MNHEY and CDR2 SMNVEV (reference sequence). The CDR3 here is CASSFYEGRNTEAFF. The CDR3, as DNA: TGTGCCAGCAGTTTTTACGAAGGGCGAAACACTGAAGCTTTCTTT.